This paragraph reports one T cell receptor beta chain. What it binds is unknown. Here immunoSEQ multiplex PCR was the method, and the copy in TCRdb shows in-frame clones only, minus some. The data contain some 70,000 clones, around nine tenths of them singletons. The sample originates from a study of graft-versus-host responses after intestinal transplantation. Overall study: Every one of the recipients received anti-thymocyte globulin induction and afterwards took tacrolimus and steroids for about 3 years.

Per the germline V gene, CDR1 is GTSNPN and CDR2 is SVGIG (reference sequence). The CDR3 has 11 residues. The V gene lost 0 bases and the J gene lost 6 bases, with 5 bases spanning the gap. Findings and caveats of the study: Early post-transplant falls in HvG clones accompanied the peak levels of circulating GvH clones. Ileal or blood samples showed some GvH clones first, and such clones were also found in recipient marrow.

Post-transplant marrow was drawn from the posterior iliac crest or another site. The receptor was isolated from a human patient who received an intestinal transplant, so some T cells may come from the graft donor. The sequences come from bone marrow, collected 734 days after intestinal transplantation. The chain links TRBV30 to TRBJ1-1; no clear D. The CDR3 DNA reads TGTGCCTGGAGTGTCCGCCCTGAAGCTTTCTTT. This gives the protein CAWSVRPEAFF.